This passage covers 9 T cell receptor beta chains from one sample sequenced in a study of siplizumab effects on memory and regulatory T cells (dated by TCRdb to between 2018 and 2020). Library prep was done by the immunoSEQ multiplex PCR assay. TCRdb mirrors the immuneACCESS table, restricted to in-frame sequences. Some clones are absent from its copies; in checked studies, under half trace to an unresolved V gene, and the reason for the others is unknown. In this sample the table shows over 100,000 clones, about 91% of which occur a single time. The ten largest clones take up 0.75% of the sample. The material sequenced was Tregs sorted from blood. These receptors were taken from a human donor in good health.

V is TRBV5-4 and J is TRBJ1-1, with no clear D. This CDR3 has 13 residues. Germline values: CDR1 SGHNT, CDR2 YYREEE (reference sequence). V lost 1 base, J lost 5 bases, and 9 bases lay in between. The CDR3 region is CASSLPGRTEAFF. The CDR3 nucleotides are TGTGCCAGCAGCTTGCCTGGCAGGACTGAAGCTTTCTTT.

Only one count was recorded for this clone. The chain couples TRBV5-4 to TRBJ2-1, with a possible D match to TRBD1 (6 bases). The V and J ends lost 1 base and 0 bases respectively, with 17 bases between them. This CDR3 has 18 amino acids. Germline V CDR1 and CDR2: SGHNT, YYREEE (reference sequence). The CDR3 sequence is CASSLRGRGKNSYNEQFF. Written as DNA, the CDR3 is TGTGCCAGCAGCTTGCGGGGCAGGGGAAAAAACTCCTACAATGAGCAGTTCTTC.

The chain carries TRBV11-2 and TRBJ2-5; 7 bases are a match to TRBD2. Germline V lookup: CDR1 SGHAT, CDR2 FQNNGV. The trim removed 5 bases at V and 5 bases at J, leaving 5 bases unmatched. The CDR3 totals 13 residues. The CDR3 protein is CASSREGRETQYF. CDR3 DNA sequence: TGTGCCAGCAGCAGGGAGGGGAGGGAGACCCAGTACTTC. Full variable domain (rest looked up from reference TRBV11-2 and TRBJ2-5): EAGVAQSPRYKIIEKRQSVAFWCNPISGHATLYWYQQILGQGPKLLIQFQNNGVVDDSQLPKDRFSAERLKGVDSTLKIQPAKLEDSAVYLCASSREGRETQYFGPGTRLLVL.

For the CDR3, the DNA is TGTGCCATCAGTGAAGGACAGGGGTCAGGACAGCCCCAGCATTTT. This encodes CAISEGQGSGQPQHF. The chain recombines TRBV10-3 with TRBJ1-5; 9 bases match TRBD1. Per germline, CDR1 ENHRY and CDR2 SYGVKD. Trimming at V came to 3 bases and at J to 7 bases, leaving 7 bases not matched to a gene. The CDR3 sequence is 15 residues long.

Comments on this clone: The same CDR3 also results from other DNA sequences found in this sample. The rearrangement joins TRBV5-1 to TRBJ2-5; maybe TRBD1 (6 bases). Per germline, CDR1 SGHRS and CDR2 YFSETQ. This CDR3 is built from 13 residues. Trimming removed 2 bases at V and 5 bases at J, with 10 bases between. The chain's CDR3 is CASSLQGAETQYF. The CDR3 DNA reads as TGCGCCAGCAGCTTACAGGGTGCGGAGACCCAGTACTTC.

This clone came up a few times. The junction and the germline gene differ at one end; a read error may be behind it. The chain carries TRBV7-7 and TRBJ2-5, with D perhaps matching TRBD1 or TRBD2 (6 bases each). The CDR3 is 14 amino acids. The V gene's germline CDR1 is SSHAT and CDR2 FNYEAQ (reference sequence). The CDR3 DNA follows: TGTGCTAGCAGCTTAGCCAGGGGAGGCGAGACCCAGTACTTC. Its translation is CASSLARGGETQYF.

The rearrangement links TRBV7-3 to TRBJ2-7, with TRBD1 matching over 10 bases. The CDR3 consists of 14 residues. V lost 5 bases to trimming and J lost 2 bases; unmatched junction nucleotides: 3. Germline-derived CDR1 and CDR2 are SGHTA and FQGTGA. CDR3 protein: CASSMTGGPYEQYF. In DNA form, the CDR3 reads TGTGCCAGCAGCATGACAGGGGGCCCCTACGAGCAGTACTTC.

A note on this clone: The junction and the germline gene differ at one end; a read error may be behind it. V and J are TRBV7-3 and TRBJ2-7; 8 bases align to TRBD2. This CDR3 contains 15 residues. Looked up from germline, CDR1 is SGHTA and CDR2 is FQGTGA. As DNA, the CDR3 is TGTGCCAGCAGCATAACTAGCGGAGGTCCCTACGAGCAGTACTTC. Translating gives CASSITSGGPYEQYF.

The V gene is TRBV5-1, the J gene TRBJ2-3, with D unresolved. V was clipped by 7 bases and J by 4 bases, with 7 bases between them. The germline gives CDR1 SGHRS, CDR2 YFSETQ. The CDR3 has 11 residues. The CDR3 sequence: CASVGSDTQYF. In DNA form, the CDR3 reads TGCGCCAGCGTGGGATCAGATACGCAGTATTTT. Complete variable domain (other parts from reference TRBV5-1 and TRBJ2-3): KAGVTQTPRYLIKTRGQQVTLSCSPISGHRSVSWYQQTPGQGLQFLFEYFSETQRNKGNFPGRFSGRQFSNSRSEMNVSTLELGDSALYLCASVGSDTQYFGPGTRLTVL.